The T cell receptor beta chain under discussion was sequenced for a study of human CD8 memory T cell subsets. Germline assignment: CDR1 ENHRY and CDR2 SYGVKD. The CDR3 is 14 amino acids. Making the TCR beta libraries relied on UMI-labeled 5' RACE. TCRdb re-called the 5' RACE reads; every CDR3 protein appears as one record, without DNA. The table lists 10,000 to 11,000 distinct CDR3 sequences. Magnetic separation of the negative type served to enrich total CD8+ T cells. The V gene is TRBV10-3, the J gene TRBJ1-1. Sequencing input: CD8+ T cells from PBMCs. This TCR came from a human donor in good health. This chain's CDR3 is CAISEGGVSTEAFF.